This record concerns one TCR beta chain sequence. Its antigen is not known. The junction shows a germline mismatch at one end, possibly a read error. TCRbeta libraries were built with three rounds of nested PCR, modified from ARM-PCR. Each CDR3 protein is one row after TCRdb ran MiXCR on the multiplex PCR reads. Of over 100,000 distinct CDR3 sequences in the sample, about 64% were seen once. There are 13 residues in the CDR3. From germline, CDR1 is SQVTM and CDR2 ANQGSEA. The data originate from a study of tumor and adjacent non-tumor tissue in lung cancer. Study at large: Histology: about twelve adenocarcinoma, a couple of squamous cell carcinoma, 1 small cell lung cancer. Stage I to III disease affected over nine men and 5 women aged 31 to 76.

No cell sorting was done before RNA was extracted from the tissue. More than 3 cm separated this lung sample from the edge of the tumor. Study-wide points: Shorter survival was associated with higher TCR diversity in tumors. TCR diversity was significantly greater in tumor than normal lung tissue.

The clonotype was recovered from a man aged 55 to 70 with non-small cell lung cancer. The V and J genes are TRBV29-1 and TRBJ2-1; the D is unclear. The sequenced sample consisted of distant non-tumor lung tissue. CDR3 region: CGVEDWSDNEQFF. In DNA form, the CDR3 reads TGCGGCGTTGAAGATTGGTCTGACAATGAGCAGTTCTTC.